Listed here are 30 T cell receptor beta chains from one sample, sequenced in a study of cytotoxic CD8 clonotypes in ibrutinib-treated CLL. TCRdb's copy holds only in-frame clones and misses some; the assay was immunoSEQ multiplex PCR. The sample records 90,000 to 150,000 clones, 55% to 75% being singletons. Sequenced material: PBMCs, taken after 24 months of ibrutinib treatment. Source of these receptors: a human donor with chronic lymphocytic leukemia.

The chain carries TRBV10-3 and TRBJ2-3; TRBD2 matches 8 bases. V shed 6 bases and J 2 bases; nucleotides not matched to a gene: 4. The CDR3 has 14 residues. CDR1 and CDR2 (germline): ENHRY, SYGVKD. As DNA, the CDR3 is TGTGCCATCAGAACGGGACTAGACACAGATACGCAGTATTTT. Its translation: CAIRTGLDTDTQYF.

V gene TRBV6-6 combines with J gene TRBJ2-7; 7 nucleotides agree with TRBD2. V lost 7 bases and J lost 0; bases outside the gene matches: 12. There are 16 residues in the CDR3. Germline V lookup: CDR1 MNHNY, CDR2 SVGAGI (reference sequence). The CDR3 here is CASKAGDPRTSYEQYF. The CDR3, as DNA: TGTGCCAGCAAGGCGGGGGACCCAAGGACCTCCTACGAGCAGTACTTC.

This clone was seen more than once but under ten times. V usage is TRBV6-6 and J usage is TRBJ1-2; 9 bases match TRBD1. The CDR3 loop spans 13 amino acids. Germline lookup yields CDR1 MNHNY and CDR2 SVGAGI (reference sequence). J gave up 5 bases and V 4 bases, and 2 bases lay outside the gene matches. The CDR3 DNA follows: TGTGCCAGCAGTTTGACAGGGGGATATGGCTACACCTTC. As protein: CASSLTGGYGYTF.

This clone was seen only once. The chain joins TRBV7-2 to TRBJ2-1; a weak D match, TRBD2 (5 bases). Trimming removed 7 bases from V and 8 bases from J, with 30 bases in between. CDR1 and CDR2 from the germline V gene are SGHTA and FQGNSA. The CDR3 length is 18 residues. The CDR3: CASTPRGWARGVVHEQFF. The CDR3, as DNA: TGTGCCAGCACCCCTAGAGGGTGGGCCCGAGGAGTAGTCCATGAGCAGTTCTTC.

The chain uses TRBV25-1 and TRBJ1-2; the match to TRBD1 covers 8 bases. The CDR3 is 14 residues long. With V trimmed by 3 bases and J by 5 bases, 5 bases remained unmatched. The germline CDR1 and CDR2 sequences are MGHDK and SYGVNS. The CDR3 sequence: CASSDPDRGYGYTF. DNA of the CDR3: TGTGCCAGCAGTGACCCTGACAGGGGTTATGGCTACACCTTC.

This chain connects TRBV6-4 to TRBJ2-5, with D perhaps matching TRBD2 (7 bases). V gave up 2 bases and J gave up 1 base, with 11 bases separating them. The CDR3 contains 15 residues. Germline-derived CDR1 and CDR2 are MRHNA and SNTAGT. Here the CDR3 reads CASSDRGAPQETQYF. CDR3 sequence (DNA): TGTGCCAGCAGTGACCGGGGGGCGCCCCAAGAGACCCAGTACTTC.

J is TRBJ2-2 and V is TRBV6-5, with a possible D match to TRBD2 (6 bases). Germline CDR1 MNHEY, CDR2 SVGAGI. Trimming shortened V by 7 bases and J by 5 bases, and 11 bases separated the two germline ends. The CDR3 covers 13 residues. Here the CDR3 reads CASTRLGTGELFF. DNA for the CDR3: TGTGCCAGCACCCGACTAGGGACCGGGGAGCTGTTTTTT.

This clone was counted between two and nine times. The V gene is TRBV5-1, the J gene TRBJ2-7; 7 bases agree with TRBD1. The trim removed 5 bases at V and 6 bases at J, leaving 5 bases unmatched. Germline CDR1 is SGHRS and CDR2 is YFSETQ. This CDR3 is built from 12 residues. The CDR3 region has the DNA TGCGCCAGCAGGTACGCAGGGGGCGAGCAGTACTTC. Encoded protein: CASRYAGGEQYF.

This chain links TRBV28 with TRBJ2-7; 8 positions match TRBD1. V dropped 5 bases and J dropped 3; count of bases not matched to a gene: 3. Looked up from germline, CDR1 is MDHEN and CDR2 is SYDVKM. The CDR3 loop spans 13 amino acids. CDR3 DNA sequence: TGTGCCAGCAGTCGGACAGGGAGCTACGAGCAGTACTTC. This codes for CASSRTGSYEQYF.

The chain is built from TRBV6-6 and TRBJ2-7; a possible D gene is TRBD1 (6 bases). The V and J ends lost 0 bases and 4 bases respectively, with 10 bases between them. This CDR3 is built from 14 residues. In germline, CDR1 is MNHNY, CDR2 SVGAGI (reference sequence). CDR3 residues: CASSYSQGTYEQYF. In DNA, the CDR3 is TGTGCCAGCAGTTACTCCCAGGGGACGTACGAGCAGTACTTC.

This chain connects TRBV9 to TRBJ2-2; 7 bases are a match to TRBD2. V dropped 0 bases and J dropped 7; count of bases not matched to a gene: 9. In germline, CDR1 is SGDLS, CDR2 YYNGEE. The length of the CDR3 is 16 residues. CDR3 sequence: CASSVAVRGVDGELFF. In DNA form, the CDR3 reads TGTGCCAGCAGCGTAGCGGTACGGGGGGTTGACGGGGAGCTGTTTTTT.

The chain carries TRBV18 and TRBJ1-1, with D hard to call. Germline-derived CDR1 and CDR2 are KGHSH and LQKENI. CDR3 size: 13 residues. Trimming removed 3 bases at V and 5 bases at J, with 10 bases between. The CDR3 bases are TGTGCCAGCTCACCGGGTCGGGATACTGAAGCTTTCTTT. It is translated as CASSPGRDTEAFF.

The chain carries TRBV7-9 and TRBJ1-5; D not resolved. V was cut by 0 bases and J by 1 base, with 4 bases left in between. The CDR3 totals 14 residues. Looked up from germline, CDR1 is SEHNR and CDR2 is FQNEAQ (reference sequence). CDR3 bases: TGTGCCAGCAGCTTAGCGGGGAGCAATCAGCCCCAGCATTTT. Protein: CASSLAGSNQPQHF.

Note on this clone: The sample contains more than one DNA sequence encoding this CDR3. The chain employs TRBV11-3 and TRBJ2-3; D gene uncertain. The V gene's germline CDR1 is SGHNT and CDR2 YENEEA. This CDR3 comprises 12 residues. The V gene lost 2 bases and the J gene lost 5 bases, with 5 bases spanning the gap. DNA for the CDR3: TGTGCCAGCAGCTTACAAGGAGATACGCAGTATTTT. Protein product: CASSLQGDTQYF.

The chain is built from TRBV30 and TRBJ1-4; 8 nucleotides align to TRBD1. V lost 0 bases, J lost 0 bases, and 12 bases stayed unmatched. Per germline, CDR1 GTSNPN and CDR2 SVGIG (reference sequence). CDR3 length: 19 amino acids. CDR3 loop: CAWSVPRTGKSSTNEKLFF. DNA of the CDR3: TGTGCCTGGAGTGTACCTCGGACAGGGAAAAGTTCAACTAATGAAAAACTGTTTTTT.

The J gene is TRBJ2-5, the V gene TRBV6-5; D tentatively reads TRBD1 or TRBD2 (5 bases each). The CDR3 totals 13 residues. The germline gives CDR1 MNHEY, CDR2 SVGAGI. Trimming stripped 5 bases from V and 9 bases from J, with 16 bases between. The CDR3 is CASSQRTEGAQYF. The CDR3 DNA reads TGTGCCAGCAGTCAGCGGACCGAAGGGGCCCAGTACTTC.

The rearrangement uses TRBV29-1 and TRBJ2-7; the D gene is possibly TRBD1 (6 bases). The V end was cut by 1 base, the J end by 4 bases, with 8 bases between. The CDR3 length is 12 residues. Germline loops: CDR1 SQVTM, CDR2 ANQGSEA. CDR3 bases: TGCAGCGTTGAAGCCCAGGGGTACGAGCAGTACTTC. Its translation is CSVEAQGYEQYF.

CDR3: CAWSAGRWEPQHF. In DNA, the CDR3 is TGTGCCTGGAGTGCGGGTCGCTGGGAGCCCCAGCATTTT. This rearrangement joins TRBV30 to TRBJ1-5; no reliable D call. Germline V CDR1 and CDR2: GTSNPN, SVGIG (reference sequence). This CDR3 is built from 13 residues. With 1 base removed from V and 8 bases from J, the gap between germline ends came to 12 bases. The variable domain in full, with the rest retrieved from reference TRBV30 and TRBJ1-5, is SQTIHQWPATLVQPVGSPLSLECTVEGTSNPNLYWYRQAAGRGLQLLFYSVGIGQISSEVPQNLSASRPQDRQFILSSKKLLLSDSGFYLCAWSAGRWEPQHFGDGTRLSIL.

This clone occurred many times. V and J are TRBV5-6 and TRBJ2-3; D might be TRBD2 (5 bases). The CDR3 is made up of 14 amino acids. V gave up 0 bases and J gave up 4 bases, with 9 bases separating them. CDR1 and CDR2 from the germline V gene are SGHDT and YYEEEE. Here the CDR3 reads CASSLEAASDTQYF. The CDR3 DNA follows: TGTGCCAGCAGCTTGGAAGCGGCGTCAGATACGCAGTATTTT.

Written as DNA, the CDR3 is TGTGCCAGCAGTTCGGAGTTGACAGGGACCTATGGCTACACCTTC. Translated: CASSSELTGTYGYTF. This chain joins TRBV6-6 and TRBJ1-2; 7 positions match TRBD1. Germline lookup yields CDR1 MNHNY and CDR2 SVGAGI (reference sequence). Germline trimming cut 4 bases from V and 4 bases from J; bases unmatched to any gene: 9. The CDR3 has 15 amino acids.

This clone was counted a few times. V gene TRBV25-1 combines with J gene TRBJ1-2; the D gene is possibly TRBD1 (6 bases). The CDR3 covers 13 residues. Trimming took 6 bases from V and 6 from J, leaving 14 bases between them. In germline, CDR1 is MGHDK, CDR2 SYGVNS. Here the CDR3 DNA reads TGTGCCAGCAGGGGGGGGCCGACTGATGGCTACACCTTC. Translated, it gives CASRGGPTDGYTF.

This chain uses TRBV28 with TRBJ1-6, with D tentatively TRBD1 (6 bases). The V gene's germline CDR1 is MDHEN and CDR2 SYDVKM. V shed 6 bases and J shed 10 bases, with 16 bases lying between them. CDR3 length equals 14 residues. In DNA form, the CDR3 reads TGTGCCAGCAGAGGGGGACGGGGTGGGTCACCCCTCCACTTT. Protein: CASRGGRGGSPLHF.

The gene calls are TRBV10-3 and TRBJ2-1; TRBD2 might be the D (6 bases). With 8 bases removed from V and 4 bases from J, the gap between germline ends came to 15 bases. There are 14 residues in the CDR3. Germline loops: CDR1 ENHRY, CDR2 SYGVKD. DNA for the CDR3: TGTGCCATCCAGGAGGGGCAGACATACAATGAGCAGTTCTTC. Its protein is CAIQEGQTYNEQFF.

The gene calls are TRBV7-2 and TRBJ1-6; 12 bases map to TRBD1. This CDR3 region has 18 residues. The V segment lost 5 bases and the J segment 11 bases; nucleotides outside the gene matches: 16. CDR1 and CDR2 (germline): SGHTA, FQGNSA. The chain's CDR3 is CASSLTGTGGGRGAPLHF. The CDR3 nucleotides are TGTGCCAGCAGCCTGACTGGGACAGGGGGCGGGAGGGGGGCACCCCTCCACTTT.

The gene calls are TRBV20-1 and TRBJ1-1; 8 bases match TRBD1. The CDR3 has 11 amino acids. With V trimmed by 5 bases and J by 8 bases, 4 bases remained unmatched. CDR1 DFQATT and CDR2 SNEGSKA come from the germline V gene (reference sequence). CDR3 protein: CSAPRQGEAFF. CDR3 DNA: TGCAGTGCTCCCCGACAGGGGGAAGCTTTCTTT.

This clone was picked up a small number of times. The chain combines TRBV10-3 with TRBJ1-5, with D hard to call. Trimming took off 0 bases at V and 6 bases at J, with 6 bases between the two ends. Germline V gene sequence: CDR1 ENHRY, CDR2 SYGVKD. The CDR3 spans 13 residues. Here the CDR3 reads CAISESLTQPQHF. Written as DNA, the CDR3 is TGTGCCATCAGTGAGTCGTTAACTCAGCCCCAGCATTTT.

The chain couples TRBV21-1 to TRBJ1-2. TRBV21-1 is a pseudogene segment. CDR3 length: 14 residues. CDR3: CASSKAPREDGYTF. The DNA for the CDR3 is TGTGCCAGCAGCAAAGCGCCCAGGGAGGATGGCTACACCTTC.

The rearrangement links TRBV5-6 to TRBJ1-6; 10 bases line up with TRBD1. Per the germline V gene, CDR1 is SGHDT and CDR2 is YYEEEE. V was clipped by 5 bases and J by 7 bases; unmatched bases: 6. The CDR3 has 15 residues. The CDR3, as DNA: TGTGCCAGCAGGGGGCGGGACAGGGGAAATTCACCCCTCCACTTT. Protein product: CASRGRDRGNSPLHF.

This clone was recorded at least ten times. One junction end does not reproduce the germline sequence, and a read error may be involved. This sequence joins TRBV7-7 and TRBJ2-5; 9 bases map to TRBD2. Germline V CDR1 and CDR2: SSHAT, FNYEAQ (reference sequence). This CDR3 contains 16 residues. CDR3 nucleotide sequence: TGTGCTAGCAGCTTAGTCGCTAGCGGGGCCCGGGAGACCCAGTACTTC. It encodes CASSLVASGARETQYF.

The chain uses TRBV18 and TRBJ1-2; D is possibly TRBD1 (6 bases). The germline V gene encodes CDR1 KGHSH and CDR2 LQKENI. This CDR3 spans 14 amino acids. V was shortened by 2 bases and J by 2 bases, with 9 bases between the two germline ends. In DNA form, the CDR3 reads TGTGCCAGCTCACCATGGACAGAGAACTATGGCTACACCTTC. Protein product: CASSPWTENYGYTF.